This T cell receptor (beta chain) is drawn from a study of cytomegalovirus exposure and HLA in healthy donors. Libraries were prepared by immunoSEQ multiplex PCR; TCRdb keeps only in-frame clonotypes and omits some of them. This sample yields 90,000 or so clones, of which 85% are seen a single time; roughly 20% belongs to the top ten. The V gene lost 5 bases and the J gene lost 7 bases, with 15 bases spanning the gap. Germline CDR1 reads SGHVS; CDR2 reads FQNEAQ. The CDR3 covers 13 residues. In regard to this clone: Its cognate antigen is unknown.

Study-wide results and caveats: Altogether, some 170 TCR beta chains were recorded as cytomegalovirus-associated.

Sequencing was done on a sample of PBMCs. The TCR originated in a man aged 18 to 29 in good health and CMV-seropositive. The genes are TRBV7-8 and TRBJ2-7; D is perhaps TRBD2 (5 bases). CDR3 nucleotides: TGTGCCAGCAGCCCGGGGTCAGGTCGGGAGCAGTACTTC. This encodes CASSPGSGREQYF.